These 17 T cell receptor beta chains were all obtained from the same sample, sequenced in a study of PD-1 blockade in classical Hodgkin lymphoma. Clones were read by immunoSEQ multiplex PCR, and TCRdb kept only the in-frame ones, dropping some. The sample yields 7,500 to 8,000 clones, about 86% seen once. Every patient experienced relapse after autologous stem cell transplantation, and brentuximab vedotin exposure varied. Sequencing used peripheral blood mononuclear cells (PBMCs), obtained at baseline. These receptors came from a human donor with classical Hodgkin lymphoma.

J is TRBJ1-2 and V is TRBV4-3, with TRBD1 identical over 9 bases. The trim removed 6 bases at V and 3 bases at J, leaving 2 bases unmatched. The CDR3 has 13 residues. Per germline, CDR1 LGHNA and CDR2 YSLEER. The DNA for the CDR3 is TGCGCCAGCAGTCGACAGGGGGACTATGGCTACACCTTC. Protein sequence: CASSRQGDYGYTF.

This clone was seen a few times. This sequence joins TRBV28 and TRBJ2-3; TRBD1 aligns across 10 bases. Germline CDR1 is MDHEN and CDR2 is SYDVKM. The V and J ends lost 10 bases and 0 bases, in that order; junction bases with no gene match: 10. This CDR3 has 16 amino acids. The CDR3 DNA is TGTGCCACGGGACAGGGGATTCAGGCTAGCACAGATACGCAGTATTTT. Translating gives CATGQGIQASTDTQYF.

The rearrangement uses TRBV4-2 and TRBJ2-2, with D possibly TRBD1 on 6 matching bases. V was cut by 1 base and J by 7 bases, with 13 bases left in between. CDR1 is LGHNA, CDR2 YNFKEQ, per germline. The length of the CDR3 is 15 residues. CDR3 nucleotide sequence: TGTGCCAGCAGCCAAGTTGGGACCAGGGGCGGGGAGCTGTTTTTT. Its protein product is CASSQVGTRGGELFF.

This chain connects TRBV28 to TRBJ2-7; D perhaps matches TRBD1 (5 bases). The length of the CDR3 is 17 residues. The germline V gene has CDR1 MDHEN and CDR2 SYDVKM. Trimming left V 6 bases short and J 2 bases short, with 23 bases between. The CDR3 DNA reads as TGTGCCAGCAGGTTTTCGGTAGGGTACAGGAAGACCTACGAGCAGTACTTC. This codes for CASRFSVGYRKTYEQYF.

The chain is built from TRBV30 and TRBJ2-5; D possibly corresponds to TRBD2 (5 bases). V was shortened by 6 bases and J by 4 bases, with 15 bases between the two germline ends. Looked up from germline, CDR1 is GTSNPN and CDR2 is SVGIG (reference sequence). CDR3 size: 13 residues. The CDR3 protein is CACTGLPGETQYF. The CDR3, as DNA: TGTGCCTGTACCGGACTCCCTGGAGAGACCCAGTACTTC.

The rearrangement uses TRBV9 and TRBJ2-3; D is unclear. Germline CDR1 is SGDLS and CDR2 is YYNGEE. Trimming cost V 3 bases and J 4 bases, with 6 bases left between them. CDR3 size: 12 residues. This CDR3 reads CASSALADTQYF. CDR3 DNA: TGTGCCAGCAGCGCATTAGCAGATACGCAGTATTTT.

By share, this clone counts as medium-sized (0.01 to 0.1%). The chain links TRBV5-1 to TRBJ1-1, with TRBD1 matching 7 bases. CDR3 size: 13 residues. The germline V gene encodes CDR1 SGHRS and CDR2 YFSETQ. V lost 3 bases to trimming and J lost 5 bases; unmatched junction nucleotides: 4. In nucleotides, the CDR3 is TGCGCCAGCAGCTCGACAGGGAAAACTGAAGCTTTCTTT. It is translated as CASSSTGKTEAFF.

The chain links TRBV5-5 to TRBJ2-5; a possible D gene is TRBD1 (8 bases). The CDR3 has 15 residues. Trimming took 4 bases from V and 5 from J, leaving 18 bases between them. Germline V gene data show CDR1 as SGHKS and CDR2 as YYEKEE (reference sequence). The CDR3 loop is CASSILGQGGETQYF. The CDR3 region has the DNA TGTGCCAGCAGCATCCTCGGACAGGGAGGGGAGACCCAGTACTTC. The variable domain in full, completed from reference TRBV5-5 and TRBJ2-5, reads DAGVTQSPTHLIKTRGQQVTLRCSPISGHKSVSWYQQVLGQGPQFIFQYYEKEERGRGNFPDRFSARQFPNYSSELNVNALLLGDSALYLCASSILGQGGETQYFGPGTRLLVL.

This clone appeared a few times. The chain uses TRBV27 and TRBJ1-2; D unresolved. From germline, CDR1 is MNHEY and CDR2 SMNVEV (reference sequence). The CDR3 is made up of 11 amino acids. Trimming took 6 bases from V and 7 from J, leaving 9 bases between them. CDR3 sequence reads: CASRGGFGYTF. The CDR3 nucleotides read TGTGCCAGCAGAGGAGGATTTGGCTACACCTTC.

The J gene is TRBJ2-1, the V gene TRBV11-3; 10 bases agree with TRBD2. The length of the CDR3 is 16 residues. Germline V gene data show CDR1 as SGHNT and CDR2 as YENEEA. V gave up 5 bases and J gave up 1 base; unmatched junction bases: 5. The CDR3 nucleotides read TGTGCCAGCAGCCCTAGCGGGAGCTGGTCCTACAATGAGCAGTTCTTC. Its translation: CASSPSGSWSYNEQFF.

This chain's CDR3 is CASSQEFGVSDTQYF. In nucleotides, the CDR3 is TGTGCCAGCAGCCAAGAATTTGGGGTCTCAGATACGCAGTATTTT. This chain connects TRBV4-2 to TRBJ2-3; D not certain. This CDR3 is 15 amino acids long. Germline V gives CDR1 LGHNA, CDR2 YNFKEQ. Trimming removed 0 bases at V and 4 bases at J, with 11 bases between.

V is TRBV10-3 and J is TRBJ2-1; perhaps TRBD2 as D (5 bases). V lost 7 bases, J lost 8 bases, and 9 bases lay in between. In germline, CDR1 is ENHRY, CDR2 SYGVKD. The CDR3 sequence is 11 residues long. CDR3 residues: CAINNGDEQFF. For the CDR3, the DNA is TGTGCCATCAACAACGGGGATGAGCAGTTCTTC.

J is TRBJ2-7 and V is TRBV18; D remains ambiguous. With 5 bases removed from V and 1 base from J, the gap between germline ends came to 3 bases. CDR3 size: 11 residues. CDR1 is KGHSH and CDR2 is LQKENI in the germline V gene. CDR3 DNA: TGTGCCAGCTCATCTTCCTACGAGCAGTACTTC. Translation: CASSSSYEQYF. The variable domain in full, completed from reference TRBV18 and TRBJ2-7, reads NAGVMQNPRHLVRRRGQEARLRCSPMKGHSHVYWYRQLPEEGLKFMVYLQKENIIDESGMPKERFSAEFPKEGPSILRIQQVVRGDSAAYFCASSSSYEQYFGPGTRLTVT.

This clone was picked up a small number of times. This chain links TRBV9 with TRBJ1-1; D remains unclear. The CDR3 runs to 13 residues. Germline CDR1 reads SGDLS; CDR2 reads YYNGEE. Trimming removed 0 bases at V and 0 bases at J, with 3 bases between. CDR3 sequence: CASSVAVNTEAFF. In nucleotides, the CDR3 is TGTGCCAGCAGCGTAGCAGTGAACACTGAAGCTTTCTTT.

The rearrangement joins TRBV6-5 to TRBJ2-3; 7 nucleotides line up with TRBD2. Germline trimming cut 6 bases from V and 1 base from J; bases unmatched to any gene: 4. The germline CDR1 and CDR2 sequences are MNHEY and SVGAGI. The CDR3 loop spans 14 amino acids. The CDR3: CASRASGRTDTQYF. Written as DNA, the CDR3 is TGTGCCAGCAGGGCTAGCGGTCGCACAGATACGCAGTATTTT.

This chain connects TRBV6-5 to TRBJ1-6; D possibly corresponds to TRBD1 (5 bases). The CDR3 is made up of 15 amino acids. Germline V gene sequence: CDR1 MNHEY, CDR2 SVGAGI. V lost 0 bases, J lost 10 bases, and 13 bases lay in between. The CDR3 protein is CASSYSRDGGSPLHF. The CDR3 DNA follows: TGTGCCAGCAGTTACTCTCGGGACGGTGGGTCACCCCTCCACTTT.

The chain has TRBV21-1 and TRBJ1-2. TRBV21-1 is listed as a pseudogene. The CDR3 runs to 11 residues. DNA of the CDR3: TGTGCCAGCAGGGGGAACTATGGCTACACCTTC. As protein: CASRGNYGYTF.